Listed here are 9 T cell receptor beta chains from one sample, sequenced in a study of shared clonotypes between healthy human individuals. TCRdb keeps only in-frame clones here, not all; method: immunoSEQ multiplex PCR. Of some 1.4 million clones listed, 95% to 97% are singletons. The material sequenced was naive CD4+ T cells sorted from blood. As for subset: CD45RA+ positively selected. The source is a man aged 25 to 40 in good health.

The chain has TRBV5-8 and TRBJ2-3, with D possibly being TRBD1 (5 bases). This CDR3 is 16 amino acids long. In germline, CDR1 is SGHTS, CDR2 YDEGEE. V lost 4 bases and J 4 bases, leaving 19 bases between the germline ends. CDR3 loop: CASSRYRGGGPDTQYF. CDR3 DNA sequence: TGTGCCAGCAGCCGGTATAGGGGCGGCGGCCCAGATACGCAGTATTTT.

This clone occurred once. The CDR3 protein is CASSPSGQTNYGYTF. Written as DNA, the CDR3 is TGTGCCAGCTCACCCTCGGGCCAGACTAACTATGGCTACACCTTC. The chain is built from TRBV18 and TRBJ1-2; no definite D call. The CDR3 length is 15 residues. Trimming pared 3 bases from V and 0 bases from J, leaving 11 bases between. Germline-derived CDR1 and CDR2 are KGHSH and LQKENI.

The genes are TRBV30 and TRBJ2-6; 9 positions agree with TRBD1. Trimming took 7 bases from V and 0 from J; bases not matched to a gene: 10. The CDR3 is 17 residues long. The germline CDR1 and CDR2 sequences are GTSNPN and SVGIG (reference sequence). CDR3 region: CALTRDRVSSGANVLTF. In DNA, the CDR3 is TGTGCCTTAACCCGGGACAGGGTTTCCTCTGGGGCCAACGTCCTGACTTTC.

The CDR3 DNA reads as TGTGCCTGGAACTCCGGGGGGAGCGGCACCGGGGAGCTGTTTTTT. Protein product: CAWNSGGSGTGELFF. The gene calls are TRBV30 and TRBJ2-2; 7 bases match TRBD2. The CDR3 length is 15 residues. Germline values: CDR1 GTSNPN, CDR2 SVGIG (reference sequence). V was clipped by 4 bases and J by 4 bases; unmatched bases: 9.

The chain is built from TRBV5-6 and TRBJ1-2, with D possibly matching TRBD1 (5 bases). The V and J ends lost 5 bases and 4 bases respectively, with 15 bases between them. Per germline, CDR1 SGHDT and CDR2 YYEEEE. The length of the CDR3 is 14 residues. CDR3: CASRRSRVSYGYTF. CDR3 in DNA: TGTGCCAGCAGGCGGAGCAGGGTGAGCTATGGCTACACCTTC. Looking up the rest from reference TRBV5-6 and TRBJ1-2 gives the full variable domain: DAGVTQSPTHLIKTRGQQVTLRCSPKSGHDTVSWYQQALGQGPQFIFQYYEEEERQRGNFPDRFSGHQFPNYSSELNVNALLLGDSALYLCASRRSRVSYGYTFGSGTRLTVV.

The chain carries TRBV27 and TRBJ2-5; D gene unclear. V dropped 6 bases and J dropped 7 bases, with 18 bases sitting between them. Germline V gene sequence: CDR1 MNHEY, CDR2 SMNVEV (reference sequence). This CDR3 has 14 residues. The CDR3 sequence is CASRVSSQIGTQYF. In nucleotides, the CDR3 is TGTGCCAGCAGAGTTAGCTCACAGATCGGGACCCAGTACTTC.

In this sample, this clone turned up once. The V and J genes are TRBV15 and TRBJ1-1, with TRBD1 as a possible D gene (5 bases). Trimming left V 3 bases short and J 1 base short, with 21 bases between. CDR1 and CDR2 (germline): LNHNV, YYDKDF (reference sequence). CDR3 size: 18 residues. Written as DNA, the CDR3 is TGTGCCACCAGCAGGGATATCCGGGACCTAGGGGAGAACACTGAAGCTTTCTTT. It yields the protein CATSRDIRDLGENTEAFF.

This clone was seen just once. This sequence joins TRBV28 and TRBJ1-2, with a possible D match to TRBD1 (6 bases). CDR1 MDHEN and CDR2 SYDVKM come from the germline V gene. The CDR3 covers 15 residues. Trimming took 1 base from V and 7 from J, leaving 16 bases between them. The CDR3 nucleotides read TGTGCCAGCAGTTTATCCGGGGGCTTATACGGTGGCTACACCTTC. As protein: CASSLSGGLYGGYTF.

This clone appeared once. This rearrangement joins TRBV27 to TRBJ2-3, with 10 bases lining up with TRBD2. V shed 6 bases and J 7 bases; nucleotides not matched to a gene: 13. This CDR3 is built from 16 residues. Germline CDR1 is MNHEY and CDR2 is SMNVEV (reference sequence). For the CDR3, the DNA is TGTGCCAGCAGCTCTAGCGGGAGAGTTCACACCAATACGCAGTATTTT. This encodes CASSSSGRVHTNTQYF.